The source of this TCR beta chain is a study of shared clonotypes between healthy human individuals (dated by TCRdb to the early 2020s). With respect to the entire study: The cohort included a few men and a couple of women between 18 and 49 years of age. To estimate repertoire size and how much clonotypes are shared between individuals, the study performed deep sequencing of blood TCR repertoires from five healthy adults. Between about 0.94 and 8.9 billion PBMCs per donor were obtained by leukapheresis. For each donor, three plates each were used for CD4 naive and CD4 memory, two plates were used for CD8 naive, and one plate was used for CD8 memory. To increase sequencing depth and limit assay-specific biases, different laboratories used diverse techniques to prepare libraries and sequence TCR repertoires.

The donors were healthy, HIV-negative adults with no recently reported acute infections or vaccinations. All donors were Caucasian adults living in Nashville, Tennessee, USA. CD4+ T cells were enriched by magnetic negative selection; naive cells were then positively selected on CD45RA, and the negative fraction formed the memory subset. After blood collection by leukapheresis, PBMCs were isolated using Ficoll-Histopaque density gradient centrifugation and then cryopreserved in the vapor phase of liquid nitrogen. Analytical flow cytometry was used to check the purity and quantity of every magnetically sorted T cell population. Genomic DNA was isolated from each sorted fraction and quantified by UV absorbance on a Nanodrop 2000c. For this clone: Its specific antigen is unknown. No base quality information exists; no much larger clone differs at one position.

Study-level results and caveats: Because the study included only a small number of donors, the genetic and exposure-history diversity represented was limited. Compared with non-shared clonotypes, clonotypes shared by all four sorted-subset donors had higher generation probabilities. Sharing across four donors was observed for approximately 5% of naive CD4, about 3.2% of naive CD8, 2% to 2.5% of memory CD4, and approximately 0.41% of memory CD8 clonotypes. Rarefaction of sorted-subset datasets indicated incomplete sequencing despite the large sequencing depth. Pairwise subsampling led to the expectation that sequencing depth would affect the degree of clonotype sharing among donors. Larger estimated clonotype richness was generally found for naive subsets than for memory subsets. Sampling was restricted to blood, and TCR repertoires in tissues likely differ from the TCR repertoires found in blood.

TCR CDR3 regions were amplified from genomic DNA by multiplex PCR using the deep immunoSEQ assay. For each cell subset, the extracted genomic DNA was distributed evenly across all wells of several immunoSEQ 96-well plates, and each plate served as one replicate. For sorted subsets, 200 ng of genomic DNA, equivalent to 25,000 to 35,000 T cell genomes, went into each replicate PCR. Purified libraries were measured with a Qubit 3.0 fluorometer, size-checked on a Bioanalyzer 2100, and measured again with the KAPA Library Quantification kit. Each immunoSEQ 96-well plate was sequenced on its own single-read 150-cycle Illumina NextSeq 550 flow cell. The paper's data handling went like this. The immunoSEQ output contained only junctional sequences without quality scores, so filtering could not match that applied to full-length reads. To assign V/J genes and CDR3, sequences were annotated using PyIR, a Python wrapper for IgBLAST v1.9, with IMGT germline references. Any read was removed if the V/J assignment was weak (E-value above 1e-6), the CDR3 was missing, or the read contained stop codons, out-of-frame junctions, or ambiguous translated residues. A V3J clonotype was defined by an identical inferred V gene, J gene, and CDR3 amino acid sequence. Percentage overlap between repertoires was computed as shared unique clonotypes divided by the size of the smaller repertoire. Three approaches were used to assess repertoire richness: RTK rarefaction, the Chao1 estimator, and Recon v2.1 estimates of unobserved clonotypes. Generation probabilities were computed with OLGA for all TCRbeta clonotypes obtained by the gDNA method from a few donors. TCRdb took this table from immuneACCESS and kept in-frame rearrangements with V and J called. Such tables lack part of the clones; where checked against another copy, unresolved V genes explain under half of the gap, and the rest is unexplained. For V, J and clone size, that table is used; D and trimming come from the DNA. A total of a few million clones appear in this sample, roughly 93% of them only once. About 0.37% of the sample is taken by the ten largest.

The sequenced sample was naive CD4+ T cells from PBMCs. The cell subset or site label, as the study defines it: CD45RA+ positively selected. This receptor was identified in a man aged 18 to 35 in good health. Some clones in this sample may be carry-over from other donors' samples.

The CDR3 protein is CASSPIRGRAVTEAFF. The sequence in DNA is TGTGCCAGCAGCCCCATCAGGGGGCGGGCGGTCACTGAAGCTTTCTTT. The chain joins TRBV7-8 to TRBJ1-1; the central 8 bases match TRBD1. Via the germline V gene, CDR1 is SGHVS and CDR2 FQNEAQ. From its cysteine to its phenylalanine, the CDR3 spans 16 amino acids. Only the CDR3 region is kept as DNA, spanning 48 bases read in frame from base 1. Relative to germline, V is missing 5 bases and J is missing 4 bases, with 12 bases of the junction outside any gene match.